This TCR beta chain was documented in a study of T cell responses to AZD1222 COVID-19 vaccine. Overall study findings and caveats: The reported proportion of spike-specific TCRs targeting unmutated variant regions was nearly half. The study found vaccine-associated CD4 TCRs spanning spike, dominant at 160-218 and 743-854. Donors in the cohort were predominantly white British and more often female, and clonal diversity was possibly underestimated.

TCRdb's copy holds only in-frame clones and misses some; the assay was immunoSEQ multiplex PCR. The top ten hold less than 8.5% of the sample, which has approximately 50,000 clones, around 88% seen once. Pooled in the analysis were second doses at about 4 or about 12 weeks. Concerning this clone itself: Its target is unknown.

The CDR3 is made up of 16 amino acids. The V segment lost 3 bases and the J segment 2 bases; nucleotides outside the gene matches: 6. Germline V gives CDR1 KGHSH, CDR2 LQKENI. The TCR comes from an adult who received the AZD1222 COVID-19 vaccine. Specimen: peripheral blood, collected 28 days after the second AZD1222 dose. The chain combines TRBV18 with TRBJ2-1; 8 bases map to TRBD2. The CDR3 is CASSPGSGGTYNEQFF. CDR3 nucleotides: TGTGCCAGCTCACCGGGAAGCGGGGGAACCTACAATGAGCAGTTCTTC.